This T cell receptor beta chain emerged from a study of CD8+CD57+ T cells in acquired aplastic anemia. In the study overall: Sorted CD4+ plus CD8+ cells gave DNA averaging about 3.2 ug. General study findings and limits: No significant patient-versus-control difference appeared in CD8+ Simpson's diversity.

In patients chosen for sequencing, flow cytometry had shown CD8+CD57+ cell expansion. The use of genomic DNA as template underpinned the TCR beta VDJ and CDR3 profiling. TCRdb independently ran MiXCR on the reads; one entry per CDR3 protein. Here the sample spans some 200,000 distinct CDR3 sequences, just under 50% being singletons. Notes on this clonotype: Antigen unknown.

This CDR3 region has 14 residues. Germline V gene lookup returns CDR1 DFQATT and CDR2 SNEGSKA (reference sequence). The V gene lost 0 bases and the J gene lost 3 bases, with 9 bases spanning the gap. The specimen was sorted CD4+, CD8+, or CD8+CD57+ T cells (not recorded which) from PBMCs. V usage is TRBV20-1 and J usage is TRBJ1-5; D not resolved. The sequence came from a human donor with aplastic anemia. The CDR3 spells CSARDWQFNQPQHF. CDR3 nucleotide sequence: TGCAGTGCTAGAGATTGGCAATTCAATCAGCCCCAGCATTTT.